This T cell receptor (beta chain) was recovered during a study of T cells in Graves' hyperthyroidism and ophthalmopathy. Study-level results: For ophthalmopathy, model prediction preceded onset by a median 6.5 months. Most clonotypes that expanded in the thyroid above 0.001 also showed up in blood.

What was amplified from RNA transcripts were TCR beta CDR3 regions. HTBI primers were the set used in a first-round RT-PCR of the TCR CDR3. Each CDR3 protein is one row after TCRdb ran MiXCR on the multiplex PCR reads. Of more than 500,000 distinct CDR3 sequences in the sample, roughly 14% are singletons; the top ten hold over 3.5%. The CDR3 has 13 amino acids. V lost 5 bases, J lost 6 bases, and 6 bases stayed unmatched. Looked up from germline, CDR1 is MNHNS and CDR2 is SASEGT. This clonotype was seen a single time. Its antigen is currently unknown. Researchers barred patients who had uncontrolled infection, other autoimmune disease, pregnancy or lactation. Extraction of PBMCs used roughly 10 ml of fresh peripheral blood.

The sample taken for sequencing was blood. The chain couples TRBV6-1 to TRBJ1-2; TRBD1 aligns across 7 bases. The sequence was collected from a woman aged 40 to 55 with Graves' ophthalmopathy. CDR3 nucleotides: TGTGCCAGCAGTCGGACAGGTGGTCATGGCTACACCTTC. It yields the protein CASSRTGGHGYTF.